Below are 4 T cell receptor beta chains sequenced from a single sample in a study of blood T cell repertoires in COVID-19. Profiled with immunoSEQ multiplex PCR; TCRdb holds only in-frame clones, not every one. This repertoire shows approximately 290,000 clones, 80% to 95% found once; its top ten account for roughly 1.1%. The sample consisted of PBMCs or T cells enriched from blood (not recorded which). Receptors were obtained from a woman aged 30 to 39 who had recovered from COVID-19.

This rearrangement joins TRBV7-9 to TRBJ2-1; 12 bases fit TRBD2. From germline, CDR1 is SEHNR and CDR2 FQNEAQ (reference sequence). The CDR3 extends over 19 amino acids. V lost 6 bases, J lost 1 base, and 13 bases stayed unmatched. CDR3 sequence reads: CASSPYRGLAGPSYNEQFF. The CDR3 nucleotides read TGTGCCAGCAGTCCATATCGCGGACTAGCGGGGCCATCCTACAATGAGCAGTTCTTC.

This clone has just a few counts. The V call is TRBV6-2 or TRBV6-3, the J call TRBJ1-1; D might be TRBD1 (5 bases). CDR1 MNHEY and CDR2 SVGEGT come from the germline V gene. The V gene lost 0 bases and the J gene lost 5 bases, with 10 bases spanning the gap. The CDR3 contains 14 residues. The CDR3 protein is CASSYSGVRTEAFF. The CDR3, as DNA: TGTGCCAGCAGTTACTCAGGGGTTCGGACTGAAGCTTTCTTT.

The gene calls are TRBV28 and TRBJ1-4; D uncertain. The CDR3 consists of 13 residues. Germline CDR1 and CDR2: MDHEN and SYDVKM. V lost 3 bases and J 14 bases, leaving 16 bases between the germline ends. The CDR3 reads CASSFKHNDELFF. CDR3 in DNA: TGTGCCAGCAGTTTCAAGCATAACGATGAGCTGTTTTTT.

The J gene is TRBJ2-7, the V gene TRBV14, with D perhaps TRBD1 (6 bases). V was cut by 5 bases and J by 5 bases, with 19 bases left in between. The germline V gene encodes CDR1 SGHDN and CDR2 FVKESK. This CDR3 region has 15 residues. The CDR3 region is CASSRAGTTVNEQYF. CDR3 bases: TGTGCCAGCAGCAGAGCCGGGACAACTGTAAACGAGCAGTACTTC.